What follows is one TCR beta chain and its context. Its target is not known. These data belong to a study of PD-1 blockade in classical Hodgkin lymphoma. Findings and limits, study-wide: Still unresolved is the cause of the repertoire differences, which may be disease activity or prior therapy. Healthy donors were reported to have higher baseline TCR diversity than newly diagnosed patients.

TCRdb keeps only in-frame clones here, not all; method: immunoSEQ multiplex PCR. The table has 25,000 to 35,000 clones, approximately 94% seen once. Time point noted: newly diagnosed, previously untreated cHL patient sample. Untreated, newly diagnosed classical Hodgkin lymphoma PBMCs were used for comparison. The TCR originated in a human donor with classical Hodgkin lymphoma. The material sequenced was peripheral blood mononuclear cells (PBMCs).

CDR3 sequence reads: CASRWTSGNYEQFF. The CDR3 region has the DNA TGTGCCAGCAGATGGACTAGCGGGAACTATGAGCAGTTCTTC. V and J are TRBV28 and TRBJ2-1, with 12 nucleotides matching TRBD2. The V segment lost 6 bases and the J segment 8 bases; nucleotides outside the gene matches: 5. CDR1 and CDR2 (germline): MDHEN, SYDVKM. This CDR3 has 14 amino acids.